Listed here are 10 T cell receptor beta chains from one sample, sequenced in a study of cytomegalovirus exposure and HLA in healthy donors. PCR used 60 Vbeta primers and 13 Jbeta primers. Some clones are missing from TCRdb's copy, which holds only in-frame ones; the method was immunoSEQ multiplex PCR. Found here are tens of thousands of clones, around 80% of them singletons; the top ten hold nearly 3%. The source material was PBMCs. These receptors all stem from a woman in her 30s in good health and CMV-seronegative.

The chain combines TRBV7-2 with TRBJ1-2; 7 nucleotides line up with TRBD1. Germline CDR1 and CDR2: SGHTA and FQGNSA. CDR3 length: 16 amino acids. V trimming: 1 base; J trimming: 6 bases; junction bases outside the gene matches: 11. CDR3 sequence reads: CASSLGGQTPPNGYTF. CDR3 nucleotide sequence: TGTGCCAGCAGCTTAGGGGGACAGACTCCCCCTAATGGCTACACCTTC. Full variable domain (rest looked up from reference TRBV7-2 and TRBJ1-2): GAGVSQSPSNKVTEKGKDVELRCDPISGHTALYWYRQSLGQGLEFLIYFQGNSAPDKSGLPSDRFSAERTGGSVSTLTIQRTQQEDSAVYLCASSLGGQTPPNGYTFGSGTRLTVV.

On this clone: The conserved final phenylalanine or tryptophan is absent from the CDR3, which likely points to a read error. The chain couples TRBV5-4 to TRBJ1-2, with no clear D. This CDR3 has 16 amino acids. Looked up from germline, CDR1 is SGHNT and CDR2 is YYREEE (reference sequence). Trimming took off 1 base at V and 3 bases at J, with 16 bases between the two ends. CDR3 sequence: CASSLHMAAFDYGYTL. The CDR3 coding sequence is TGTGCCAGCAGCTTGCATATGGCAGCCTTCGACTATGGCTACACCCTC.

The chain employs TRBV21-1 and TRBJ2-1; the table names TRBD2, a call not compared with the DNA. TRBV21-1 is termed a pseudogene. The CDR3 contains 12 residues. The CDR3, as DNA: TGCGGGGGACTAGCGGTGTACAATGAGCAGTTCTTC. Translation: CGGLAVYNEQFF.

V usage is TRBV29-1 and J usage is TRBJ1-2, with no clear D. Trimming left V 4 bases short and J 6 bases short, with 18 bases between. The CDR3 has 14 residues. Germline CDR1 SQVTM, CDR2 ANQGSEA. This chain's CDR3 is CSVVDPGGTDGYTF. CDR3 nucleotide sequence: TGCAGCGTTGTTGACCCCGGAGGAACGGATGGCTACACCTTC.

The chain uses TRBV11-2 and TRBJ2-1; no reliable D call. Germline CDR1 SGHAT, CDR2 FQNNGV. V dropped 1 base and J dropped 13 bases, with 11 bases sitting between them. The length of the CDR3 is 12 residues. CDR3 in amino acids: CASSLVGRLQFF. The CDR3 DNA is TGTGCCAGCAGCTTAGTTGGCAGGCTCCAGTTCTTC.

The rearrangement uses TRBV5-6 and TRBJ2-1; D is ambiguous. CDR1 is SGHDT and CDR2 is YYEEEE in the germline V gene. Trimming removed 4 bases from V and 6 bases from J, with 8 bases in between. The CDR3 runs 12 residues. The CDR3 region has the DNA TGTGCCAGCAGCCCCACGGGCAATGAGCAGTTCTTC. Residues: CASSPTGNEQFF.

J is TRBJ2-7 and V is TRBV27; 8 nucleotides align to TRBD2. The CDR3 is made up of 14 amino acids. V shed 3 bases, J shed 7 bases, and the junction held 8 bases outside the gene matches. Germline loops: CDR1 MNHEY, CDR2 SMNVEV (reference sequence). CDR3 amino acids: CASSFGAGVWEQYF. The CDR3 DNA reads TGTGCCAGCAGTTTCGGAGCGGGAGTCTGGGAGCAGTACTTC.

The CDR3 sequence is CASSQGTSGTEETQYF. The CDR3 DNA reads as TGTGCCAGCAGCCAAGGGACTAGCGGGACGGAAGAGACCCAGTACTTC. J is TRBJ2-5 and V is TRBV4-2, with 12 bases identical to TRBD2. Germline V gives CDR1 LGHNA, CDR2 YNFKEQ. The CDR3 contains 16 residues. After removal of 1 base from V and 3 bases from J, the junction contained 3 bases not matched to a gene.

V gene TRBV18 combines with J gene TRBJ2-5; D is possibly TRBD2 (5 bases). V was trimmed by 0 bases and J by 7 bases, leaving 9 bases between them. There are 13 residues in the CDR3. Germline V gives CDR1 KGHSH, CDR2 LQKENI. The CDR3 region has the DNA TGTGCCAGCTCACCACCGACTAAAGGGACCCAGTACTTC. This translates into CASSPPTKGTQYF.

The rearrangement uses TRBV9 and TRBJ2-3, with D possibly TRBD2 on 6 matching bases. Trimming left V 4 bases short and J 3 bases short, with 9 bases between. The germline gives CDR1 SGDLS, CDR2 YYNGEE. This CDR3 has 13 amino acids. The CDR3 sequence: CASSPGGTDTQYF. Here the CDR3 DNA reads TGTGCCAGCAGCCCCGGAGGGACAGATACGCAGTATTTT. The entire variable domain, with the rest obtained from reference TRBV9 and TRBJ2-3, is as follows: DSGVTQTPKHLITATGQRVTLRCSPRSGDLSVYWYQQSLDQGLQFLIQYYNGEERAKGNILERFSAQQFPDLHSELNLSSLELGDSALYFCASSPGGTDTQYFGPGTRLTVL.